A single sample gave rise to the 2 T cell receptor beta chains below, sequenced in a study of Tregs in tolerant kidney transplant recipients. The data were produced by immunoSEQ multiplex PCR, yet TCRdb's version contains in-frame clones alone and is incomplete. Its clone listing holds tens of thousands of clones. The sample here was CD4+ T cells from blood, taken before the transplant. These receptors were obtained from a human donor who received a combined kidney and bone marrow transplant.

The CDR3 here is CASREGQWDNQPQHF. Incomplete CDR3 DNA: TGTGCCAGTAGGGAGGGACAGTGGGACAATCAGCCC. The V and J genes are TRBV19 and TRBJ1-5; 7 nucleotides agree with TRBD1. The read terminates 3 residues ahead of where the CDR3 ends, so the germline J gene completes it. The CDR3 is made up of 15 amino acids. J lost 3 bases, V lost 6 bases, and 8 bases had no gene match. From germline, CDR1 is LNHDA and CDR2 SQIVND (reference sequence). The whole variable domain, remainder taken from reference TRBV19 and TRBJ1-5, is DGGITQSPKYLFRKEGQNVTLSCEQNLNHDAMYWYRQDPGQGLRLIYYSQIVNDFQKGDIAEGYSVSREKKESFPLTVTSAQKNPTAFYLCASREGQWDNQPQHFGDGTRLSIL.

On this clone: Read sequence stops 3 residues before the CDR3 end, and the germline J gene provides the missing end. The chain uses TRBV7-2 and TRBJ1-2, with 7 bases that match TRBD1. The CDR3 loop spans 14 amino acids. Germline V gives CDR1 SGHTA, CDR2 FQGNSA. Trimming at V came to 4 bases and at J to 4 bases, leaving 6 bases not matched to a gene. This chain's CDR3 is CASSSGGRTYGYTF. The covered CDR3 bases are TGTGCCAGCAGCTCAGGGGGGAGGACCTATGGC.